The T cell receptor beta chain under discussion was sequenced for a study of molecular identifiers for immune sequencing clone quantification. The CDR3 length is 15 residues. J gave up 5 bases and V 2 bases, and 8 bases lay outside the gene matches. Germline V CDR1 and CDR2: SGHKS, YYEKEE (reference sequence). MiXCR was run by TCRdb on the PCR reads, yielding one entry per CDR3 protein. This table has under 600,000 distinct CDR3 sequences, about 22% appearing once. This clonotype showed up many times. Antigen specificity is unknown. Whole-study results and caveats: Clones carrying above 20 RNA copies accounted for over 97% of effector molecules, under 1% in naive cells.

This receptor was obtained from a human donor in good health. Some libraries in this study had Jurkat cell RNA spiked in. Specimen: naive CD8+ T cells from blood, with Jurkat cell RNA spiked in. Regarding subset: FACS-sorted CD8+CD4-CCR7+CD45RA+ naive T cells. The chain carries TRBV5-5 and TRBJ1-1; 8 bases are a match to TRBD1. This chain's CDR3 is CASSFGQGARTEAFF. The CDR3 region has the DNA TGTGCCAGCAGCTTCGGTCAGGGGGCGAGGACTGAAGCTTTCTTT.